This TCR beta chain was recorded in a study of CD8+CD57+ T cells in acquired aplastic anemia. Study context: On average, sorted CD4+ and CD8+ cells gave about 3.1 ug of DNA. Healthy donor sequencing depth: some 10 million CD4+, some 12 million CD8+ reads.

Study-wide results and limits: CD8+ Simpson's diversity in patients was not significantly different from that in controls.

This clonotype was seen only a few times. What it recognizes is unknown. V shed 3 bases and J 0 bases; nucleotides not matched to a gene: 7. The CDR3 has 20 amino acids. TCR beta VDJ and CDR3 profiles were obtained from a genomic DNA template. TCRdb recomputed calls from the reads with MiXCR, one row per CDR3 protein. In the table there are some 220,000 distinct CDR3 sequences, approximately 35% of which are singletons. The TCR comes from a human donor in good health, serving as a control. Input material: sorted CD4+, CD8+, or CD8+CD57+ T cells (not recorded which) from PBMCs. The rearrangement joins TRBV7-1 to TRBJ2-6; 14 bases are shared with TRBD2. TRBV7-1 is flagged as an ORF with uncertain function. The chain's CDR3 is CASSSPGLAGVHSGANVLTF. The CDR3 DNA reads as TGTGCCAGCAGCTCTCCGGGACTAGCGGGGGTACACTCTGGGGCCAACGTCCTGACTTTC.